The 17 T cell receptor beta chains given below trace back to one sample, sequenced in a study of blood T cell repertoires in COVID-19 (TCRdb year 2020). Receptor libraries were prepared by the immunoSEQ multiplex PCR assay. In TCRdb, the immuneACCESS table is reduced to in-frame sequences with V and J assigned. These tables do not hold every clone; where another copy was compared, an unresolved V gene accounts for under half, and the others remain unexplained. This sample holds roughly 380,000 clones; more than 70% were observed only once. The ten largest clones add up to 0.95% to 1.1% of the sample. The sample was PBMCs or T cells enriched from blood (not recorded which). The receptors originated from a woman aged 25-40 years who had been exposed to COVID-19.

The rearrangement uses TRBV28 and TRBJ1-2, with unresolved D. Germline CDR1 MDHEN, CDR2 SYDVKM. V lost 5 bases and J 8 bases, leaving 15 bases between the germline ends. CDR3 length: 13 residues. The CDR3 sequence is CASSPGGSWGYTF. CDR3 nucleotide sequence: TGTGCCAGCAGTCCGGGCGGGTCGTGGGGCTACACCTTC.

The gene calls are TRBV18 and TRBJ1-5; 9 nucleotides line up with TRBD1. Germline CDR1 is KGHSH and CDR2 is LQKENI. The J segment lost 4 bases and the V segment lost 3 bases, leaving 7 bases of the junction unmatched. The CDR3 sequence is 16 residues long. The CDR3 nucleotides read TGTGCCAGCTCACCCCTAAACAGGGGGCTGAATCAGCCCCAGCATTTT. This translates into CASSPLNRGLNQPQHF.

In DNA, the CDR3 is TGTGCCAGCAGCTGGGGTGGGGGCCCCGACTACAATGAGCAGTTCTTC. Amino acid sequence: CASSWGGGPDYNEQFF. The chain uses TRBV11-3 and TRBJ2-1; D is possibly TRBD1 (6 bases). This CDR3 has 16 amino acids. Trimming removed 4 bases from V and 3 bases from J, with 16 bases in between. Germline CDR1 and CDR2: SGHNT and YENEEA.

The rearrangement links TRBV18 to TRBJ2-3; 9 bases align to TRBD2. The germline V gene encodes CDR1 KGHSH and CDR2 LQKENI. With 2 bases clipped from V and 5 bases from J, the junction kept 14 bases outside the gene matches. The CDR3 runs 18 residues. The chain's CDR3 is CASSPKRSLAGKGDTQYF. CDR3 nucleotide sequence: TGTGCCAGCTCACCAAAGAGATCGCTAGCGGGAAAGGGAGATACGCAGTATTTT.

The chain carries TRBV18 and TRBJ2-5, with D possibly TRBD2 on 7 matching bases. With 6 bases removed from V and 5 bases from J, the gap between germline ends came to 16 bases. The CDR3 contains 14 residues. Germline lookup yields CDR1 KGHSH and CDR2 LQKENI. The CDR3 loop is CASSRRGGTETQYF. The CDR3 region has the DNA TGTGCCAGCTCTCGAAGGGGGGGGACGGAGACCCAGTACTTC.

This chain connects TRBV28 to TRBJ1-2, with 7 nucleotides matching TRBD1. Unmatched junction bases numbered 7, after V lost 2 bases and J lost 4 bases. This CDR3 comprises 15 residues. The V gene's germline CDR1 is MDHEN and CDR2 SYDVKM. CDR3 in DNA: TGTGCCAGCAGTTTAATGGACAGGTCATTCTATGGCTACACCTTC. It codes for CASSLMDRSFYGYTF.

The table lists this clone with a few counts. CDR3 DNA: TGTGCCAGTAGTAACGCAGGCTTGGAACAGCCCCAGCATTTT. This encodes CASSNAGLEQPQHF. V and J are TRBV19 and TRBJ1-5; the D is unclear. The CDR3 is made up of 14 amino acids. V lost 4 bases and J 7 bases, leaving 14 bases between the germline ends. CDR1 is LNHDA, CDR2 SQIVND, per germline (reference sequence).

This chain uses TRBV27 with TRBJ2-7; 8 bases agree with TRBD2. Germline V gene sequence: CDR1 MNHEY, CDR2 SMNVEV (reference sequence). V was clipped by 4 bases and J by 2 bases; unmatched bases: 7. The CDR3 spans 15 residues. In DNA, the CDR3 is TGTGCCAGCAGTTCCTTAGCGGGGCCAACCTACGAGCAGTACTTC. It is translated as CASSSLAGPTYEQYF.

V gene TRBV24-1 combines with J gene TRBJ2-5, with a possible D match to TRBD2 (5 bases). Trimming pared 5 bases from V and 2 bases from J, leaving 14 bases between. Germline V gives CDR1 KGHDR, CDR2 SFDVKD. The CDR3 loop spans 15 amino acids. This chain's CDR3 is CATSVRGLGQETQYF. The CDR3, as DNA: TGTGCCACCAGTGTCCGCGGGCTCGGGCAAGAGACCCAGTACTTC.

The chain joins TRBV27 to TRBJ1-1, with D perhaps TRBD1 (6 bases). In germline, CDR1 is MNHEY, CDR2 SMNVEV (reference sequence). The length of the CDR3 is 15 residues. With 3 bases removed from V and 6 bases from J, the gap between germline ends came to 17 bases. The CDR3 spells CASSLAAGGLSEAFF. DNA of the CDR3: TGTGCCAGCAGTTTGGCGGCGGGGGGCTTGTCTGAAGCTTTCTTT.

Only a few counts were recorded for this clone. The rearrangement uses TRBV9 and TRBJ1-2; D unresolved. This CDR3 is 10 amino acids long. V was cut by 4 bases and J by 13 bases, with 11 bases left in between. CDR1 is SGDLS and CDR2 is YYNGEE in the germline V gene. CDR3 nucleotides: TGTGCCAGCAGCAACCGGGTCTTCACCTTC. Translated, it gives CASSNRVFTF.

The CDR3 coding sequence is TGCGCCAGCAGCCCTCTCCACAGCAGGGTGGGCACCGGGGAGCTGTTTTTT. Amino acids: CASSPLHSRVGTGELFF. This rearrangement joins TRBV5-1 to TRBJ2-2, with D possibly matching TRBD1 (5 bases). The CDR3 extends over 17 amino acids. CDR1 and CDR2 (germline): SGHRS, YFSETQ. Trimming left V 4 bases short and J 4 bases short, with 20 bases between.

The rearrangement uses TRBV9 and TRBJ1-1, with D perhaps matching TRBD1 (6 bases). CDR3 length equals 14 residues. Germline V gene data show CDR1 as SGDLS and CDR2 as YYNGEE. V gave up 0 bases and J gave up 8 bases, with 14 bases separating them. The CDR3 is CASSVDGFGQEAFF. CDR3 sequence (DNA): TGTGCCAGCAGCGTAGACGGTTTTGGACAGGAAGCTTTCTTT.

The chain employs TRBV7-9 and TRBJ2-2; 7 nucleotides agree with TRBD1. Germline V gene sequence: CDR1 SEHNR, CDR2 FQNEAQ (reference sequence). This CDR3 spans 13 amino acids. J lost 4 bases, V lost 11 bases, and 7 bases had no gene match. CDR3 DNA: TGTGCCTGTGGGGACAGAACCACCGGGGAGCTGTTTTTT. Its translation is CACGDRTTGELFF.

The chain carries TRBV6-5 and TRBJ2-7, with 7 positions matching TRBD2. CDR1 MNHEY and CDR2 SVGAGI come from the germline V gene. V gave up 8 bases and J gave up 0 bases; unmatched junction bases: 7. The CDR3 has 14 amino acids. CDR3 nucleotide sequence: TGTGCCAGCCCGGCCGGGGGGTCCTCCTACGAGCAGTACTTC. This translates into CASPAGGSSYEQYF.

The chain recombines TRBV5-1 with TRBJ2-7, with 8 positions matching TRBD2. The CDR3 sequence is 15 residues long. CDR1 and CDR2 (germline): SGHRS, YFSETQ. The V and J ends lost 2 bases and 6 bases, in that order; junction bases with no gene match: 10. The CDR3 bases are TGCGCCAGCAGCTTACCAGCGGGAGAAAGCGGCGAGCAGTACTTC. Residues: CASSLPAGESGEQYF.

The rearrangement uses TRBV13 and TRBJ1-6; TRBD1 is a possible D gene (5 bases). CDR1 is PRHDT and CDR2 is FYEKMQ in the germline V gene (reference sequence). The V gene lost 3 bases and the J gene lost 8 bases, with 14 bases spanning the gap. This CDR3 has 15 residues. CDR3 bases: TGTGCCAGCAGCTTGCCGGGGGTTAAGGATTCACCCCTCCACTTT. This encodes CASSLPGVKDSPLHF.